The clone carrying this T cell receptor (beta chain) occurred a few times. Its specificity is not known. Making TCR cDNA involved 5'RACE template switching, which added UMIs and a universal primer site. MiXCR, applied by TCRdb to the 5' RACE reads, yields one record per CDR3 protein. The sample consists of 60,000 to 75,000 distinct CDR3 sequences, about 6% of them appearing once. The germline CDR1 and CDR2 sequences are SGHRS and YFSETQ. V was shortened by 2 bases and J by 4 bases, with 10 bases between the two germline ends. There are 13 residues in the CDR3. This sample is part of a study of T cells after yellow fever vaccination. Study at large: Low-cell-number fractions were prepared with SMART-Seq v4 Ultra Low Input. Findings and limits, study-wide: One caveat is that FACS-sorted repertoires could contain abundant clonotypes contaminating from the bulk population.

This specimen was CD8+ T cells sorted from PBMCs, taken approximately 40 days after the first yellow fever vaccination. This receptor was identified in a man younger than 30 who received the YFV17D yellow fever vaccine. The chain employs TRBV5-1 and TRBJ2-7; a weak D match, TRBD1 (5 bases). In DNA form, the CDR3 reads TGCGCCAGCAGCTTCGGACACCCTTACGAGCAGTACGTC. This encodes CASSFGHPYEQYV.